Each of the 18 T cell receptor beta chains below was sequenced from the same sample in a study of T cells and Merkel cell carcinoma outcomes. Profiling relied on immunoSEQ multiplex PCR, and the TCRdb table lists in-frame clones only, not all of them. Altogether about 260 clones are present, 90% to 96% being singletons, with the ten largest covering less than 9.5%. The material sequenced was tumor tissue from Merkel cell carcinoma. Receptor source: a human donor with Merkel cell carcinoma.

The V call is TRBV7-2, the J call TRBJ2-7; no clear D. V was clipped by 4 bases and J by 3 bases, with 10 bases between them. Looked up from germline, CDR1 is SGHTA and CDR2 is FQGNSA. This CDR3 is 13 amino acids long. In DNA, the CDR3 is TGTGCCAGCAGCTCTCCCACCCGCTACGAGCAGTACTTC. Amino acid sequence: CASSSPTRYEQYF.

The chain has TRBV11-2 and TRBJ2-7; no definite D call. CDR1 is SGHAT and CDR2 is FQNNGV in the germline V gene. The CDR3 consists of 12 residues. Trimming took 2 bases from V and 4 from J, leaving 6 bases between them. CDR3 DNA: TGTGCCAGCAGCTTAAGAGGATACGAGCAGTACTTC. The encoded protein is CASSLRGYEQYF.

This clone was counted a few times. The chain carries TRBV15 and TRBJ2-5, with 7 bases identical to TRBD2. CDR1 is LNHNV and CDR2 is YYDKDF in the germline V gene (reference sequence). The CDR3 covers 14 residues. V was pared by 2 bases and J by 4 bases, with 4 bases of the junction left unmatched. The CDR3 DNA is TGTGCCACCAGCAGAAGGGCGGGAGTAGAGACCCAGTACTTC. This sequence encodes CATSRRAGVETQYF. Drawing the rest from reference TRBV15 and TRBJ2-5, the complete variable domain is DAMVIQNPRYQVTQFGKPVTLSCSQTLNHNVMYWYQQKSSQAPKLLFHYYDKDFNNEADTPDNFQSRRPNTSFCFLDIRSPGLGDTAMYLCATSRRAGVETQYFGPGTRLLVL.

In nucleotides, the CDR3 is TGTGCCAGCAGTTTATTATGGCGGGAGGGCCTCAATGAGCAGTTCTTC. It is translated as CASSLLWREGLNEQFF. The chain joins TRBV27 to TRBJ2-1; TRBD2 agrees at 9 bases. Per the germline V gene, CDR1 is MNHEY and CDR2 is SMNVEV (reference sequence). This CDR3 comprises 16 residues. Losses at the gene ends were 1 base for V and 6 bases for J; bases not matched to a gene: 7.

The chain combines TRBV4-2 with TRBJ2-3; no reliable D call. V gave up 4 bases and J gave up 0 bases, with 14 bases separating them. CDR3 size: 16 residues. Per the germline V gene, CDR1 is LGHNA and CDR2 is YNFKEQ. The CDR3 DNA follows: TGTGCCAGCAGCCTTACCCGGAGTTCGAGCACAGATACGCAGTATTTT. This translates into CASSLTRSSSTDTQYF.

CDR3 sequence: CASSAGLDSPLHF. The CDR3 DNA follows: TGTGCCAGCAGTGCGGGGTTGGATTCACCCCTCCACTTT. The chain couples TRBV6-4 to TRBJ1-6; no firm D call. The CDR3 sequence is 13 residues long. V was trimmed by 4 bases and J by 8 bases, leaving 9 bases between them. Germline V gene data show CDR1 as MRHNA and CDR2 as SNTAGT.

The chain has TRBV12-5 and TRBJ2-3; tentative D call: TRBD2 (5 bases). Germline assignment: CDR1 LGHNT and CDR2 FRNRAP. The V and J ends lost 9 bases and 3 bases respectively, with 13 bases between them. CDR3 length: 13 amino acids. The CDR3 region is CASGLAETDTQYF. The CDR3 region has the DNA TGTGCTAGCGGGCTAGCAGAGACAGATACGCAGTATTTT.

The V and J genes are TRBV6-6 and TRBJ1-4, with D possibly being TRBD1 (6 bases). Per the germline V gene, CDR1 is MNHNY and CDR2 is SVGAGI (reference sequence). V lost 7 bases, J lost 3 bases, and 12 bases lay in between. This CDR3 has 14 amino acids. CDR3: CASNHRAANEKLFF. In nucleotides, the CDR3 is TGTGCCAGCAACCACAGGGCTGCTAATGAAAAACTGTTTTTT.

The chain joins TRBV9 to TRBJ2-7, with TRBD1 identical over 9 bases. The J segment lost 6 bases and the V segment lost 3 bases, leaving 10 bases of the junction unmatched. Germline-derived CDR1 and CDR2 are SGDLS and YYNGEE. This CDR3 has 15 residues. The CDR3: CASSEGPGQGFEQYF. The CDR3 bases are TGTGCCAGCAGCGAGGGTCCGGGACAGGGCTTCGAGCAGTACTTC.

This chain links TRBV5-4 with TRBJ2-5; 12 bases fit TRBD2. Germline V CDR1 and CDR2: SGHNT, YYREEE (reference sequence). V lost 0 bases, J lost 5 bases, and 5 bases stayed unmatched. The CDR3 consists of 16 residues. CDR3 residues: CASSLARTSGEETQYF. The CDR3 DNA reads as TGTGCCAGCAGCTTGGCTCGGACTAGCGGGGAGGAGACCCAGTACTTC.

The chain joins TRBV7-8 to TRBJ1-3; possibly TRBD1 for D (6 bases). CDR3 length equals 16 residues. V lost 2 bases and J 3 bases, leaving 14 bases between the germline ends. Germline-derived CDR1 and CDR2 are SGHVS and FQNEAQ. CDR3 coding DNA: TGTGCCAGCAGCTTAACTGGGGGCGCCGGTGGAAACACCATATATTTT. It translates to CASSLTGGAGGNTIYF.

The gene calls are TRBV5-4 and TRBJ2-3; D is undetermined. CDR1 and CDR2 (germline): SGHNT, YYREEE (reference sequence). V lost 0 bases and J lost 1, with 9 bases in between. The CDR3 is 15 amino acids. CDR3 residues: CASSLDGGGTDTQYF. The CDR3 DNA is TGTGCCAGCAGCTTGGATGGTGGCGGCACAGATACGCAGTATTTT.

The chain has TRBV2 and TRBJ1-1, with 8 bases identical to TRBD1. With 4 bases clipped from V and 7 bases from J, the junction kept 5 bases outside the gene matches. The CDR3 length is 13 residues. Germline V gene data show CDR1 as SNHLY and CDR2 as FYNNEI. CDR3 coding DNA: TGTGCCAGCAGTGGGACAGGGATGATTGAAGCTTTCTTT. Residues: CASSGTGMIEAFF.

The CDR3 DNA reads TGTGCCAGCAGTTCCCTCTCCCCCGGGGCGCAGTATTTT. It codes for CASSSLSPGAQYF. The chain links TRBV6-6 to TRBJ2-3; D possibly corresponds to TRBD2 (5 bases). V was shortened by 4 bases and J by 10 bases, with 15 bases between the two germline ends. There are 13 residues in the CDR3. CDR1 and CDR2 from the germline V gene are MNHNY and SVGAGI (reference sequence).

V is TRBV21-1 and J is TRBJ1-2; the table assigns TRBD1, which was not confirmed against the DNA. TRBV21-1 is a listed pseudogene. The length of the CDR3 is 15 residues. The DNA of the CDR3 is TGTGCCAGCAGCAATGAACAGGGTACGGAAAATGGCTACACCTTC. Its protein product is CASSNEQGTENGYTF.

The V gene is TRBV19, the J gene TRBJ1-4; no firm D call. Germline assignment: CDR1 LNHDA and CDR2 SQIVND (reference sequence). This CDR3 spans 14 amino acids. V was pared by 5 bases and J by 3 bases, with 10 bases between. CDR3 nucleotides: TGTGCCAGTAGTCCGCTCGCGGCTAATGAAAAACTGTTTTTT. Protein product: CASSPLAANEKLFF.

The chain couples TRBV6-6 to TRBJ1-6, with a possible D match to TRBD1 (5 bases). CDR3 size: 14 residues. The germline CDR1 and CDR2 sequences are MNHNY and SVGAGI (reference sequence). The ends were cut back, 7 bases at V and 10 bases at J, with 17 bases in the middle. CDR3 region: CASTWGTQSSPLHF. The CDR3 DNA follows: TGTGCCAGCACCTGGGGGACCCAGAGCTCACCCCTCCACTTT.

Of note for this clone: An end of the junction does not agree with germline; a read error may underlie this. This rearrangement joins TRBV4-1 to TRBJ1-6, with D possibly TRBD1 on 5 matching bases. CDR1 MGHRA and CDR2 YSYEKL come from the germline V gene. CDR3 length equals 14 residues. The CDR3 DNA sequence: TGCGCCAGCACAATACCAGGGAGTAATTCATCCCTCCACTTT. Its translation is CASTIPGSNSSLHF.